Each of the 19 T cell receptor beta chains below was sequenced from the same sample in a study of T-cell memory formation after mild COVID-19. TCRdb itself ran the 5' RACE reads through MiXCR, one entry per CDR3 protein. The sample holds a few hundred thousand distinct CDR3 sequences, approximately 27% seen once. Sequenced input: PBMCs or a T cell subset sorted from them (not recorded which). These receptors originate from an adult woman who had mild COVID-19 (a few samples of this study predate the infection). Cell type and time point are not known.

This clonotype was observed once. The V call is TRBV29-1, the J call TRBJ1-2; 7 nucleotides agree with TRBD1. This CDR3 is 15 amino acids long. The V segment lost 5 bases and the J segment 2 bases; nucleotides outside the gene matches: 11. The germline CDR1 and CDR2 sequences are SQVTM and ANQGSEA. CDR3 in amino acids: CSVTGQNELNYGYTF. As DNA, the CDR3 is TGCAGCGTTACGGGACAGAACGAGTTAAACTATGGCTACACCTTC.

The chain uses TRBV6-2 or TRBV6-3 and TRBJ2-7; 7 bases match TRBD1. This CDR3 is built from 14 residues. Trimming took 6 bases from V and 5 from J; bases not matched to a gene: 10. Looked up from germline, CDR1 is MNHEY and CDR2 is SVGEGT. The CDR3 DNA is TGTGCCAGCAGAACCAGGGGGAAGACGGACGAGCAGTACTTC. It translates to CASRTRGKTDEQYF.

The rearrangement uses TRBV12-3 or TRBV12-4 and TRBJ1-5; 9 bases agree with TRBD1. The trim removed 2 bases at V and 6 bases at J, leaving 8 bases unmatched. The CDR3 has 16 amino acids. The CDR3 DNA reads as TGTGCCAGCAGTTTAAGTATGACAGGGGGGACTCAGCCCCAGCATTTT. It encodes CASSLSMTGGTQPQHF.

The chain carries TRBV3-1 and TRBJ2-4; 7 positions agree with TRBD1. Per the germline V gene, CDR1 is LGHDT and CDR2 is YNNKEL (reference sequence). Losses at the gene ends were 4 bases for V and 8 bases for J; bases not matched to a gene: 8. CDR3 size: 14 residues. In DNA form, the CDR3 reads TGTGCCAGCAGCCGAGACAGGGTTTCAGACATTCAGTACTTC. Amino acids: CASSRDRVSDIQYF.

CDR3 sequence (DNA): TGTGCCTGGAGTGTACTCATCTACAATGAGCAGTTCTTC. Amino acid sequence: CAWSVLIYNEQFF. The chain combines TRBV30 with TRBJ2-1, with unresolved D. Trimming removed 0 bases at V and 3 bases at J, with 6 bases between. CDR1 and CDR2 (germline): GTSNPN, SVGIG (reference sequence). The length of the CDR3 is 13 residues.

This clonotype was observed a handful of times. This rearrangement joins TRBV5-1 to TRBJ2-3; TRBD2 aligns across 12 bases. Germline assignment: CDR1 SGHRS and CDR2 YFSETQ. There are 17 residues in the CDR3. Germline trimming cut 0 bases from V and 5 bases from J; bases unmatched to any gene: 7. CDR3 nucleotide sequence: TGCGCCAGCAGCTTGGGACTAGCGGGAGATTACGAAGATACGCAGTATTTT. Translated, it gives CASSLGLAGDYEDTQYF.

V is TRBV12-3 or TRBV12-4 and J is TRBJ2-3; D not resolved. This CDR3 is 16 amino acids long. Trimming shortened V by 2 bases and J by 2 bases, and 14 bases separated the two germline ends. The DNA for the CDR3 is TGTGCCAGCAGTTTAAGGGAAAGTGGAAACACAGATACGCAGTATTTT. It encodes CASSLRESGNTDTQYF.

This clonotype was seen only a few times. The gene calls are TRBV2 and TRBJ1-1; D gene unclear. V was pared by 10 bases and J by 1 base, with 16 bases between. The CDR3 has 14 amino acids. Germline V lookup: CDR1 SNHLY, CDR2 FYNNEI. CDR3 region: CANKARRENTEAFF. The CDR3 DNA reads TGTGCCAACAAGGCGAGGAGGGAGAACACTGAAGCTTTCTTT.

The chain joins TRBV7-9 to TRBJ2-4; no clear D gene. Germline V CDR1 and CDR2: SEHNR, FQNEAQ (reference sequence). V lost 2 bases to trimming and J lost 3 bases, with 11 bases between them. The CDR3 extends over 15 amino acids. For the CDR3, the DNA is TGTGCCAGCAGCTTAACAACACTGGGCAAAAACATTCAGTACTTC. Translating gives CASSLTTLGKNIQYF.

DNA for the CDR3: TGTGCCAGCAGTGAAGGCGTCTACGAGCAGTACTTC. Its translation: CASSEGVYEQYF. The chain carries TRBV6-1 and TRBJ2-7; D not resolved. The CDR3 spans 12 residues. Germline V gene sequence: CDR1 MNHNS, CDR2 SASEGT. Trimming removed 1 base from V and 3 bases from J, with 4 bases in between.

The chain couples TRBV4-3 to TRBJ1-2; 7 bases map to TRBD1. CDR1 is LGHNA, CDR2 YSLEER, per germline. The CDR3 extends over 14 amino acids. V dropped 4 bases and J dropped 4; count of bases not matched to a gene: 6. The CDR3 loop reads CASSPATGIYGYTF. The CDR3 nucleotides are TGCGCCAGCAGCCCCGCGACAGGGATCTATGGCTACACCTTC.

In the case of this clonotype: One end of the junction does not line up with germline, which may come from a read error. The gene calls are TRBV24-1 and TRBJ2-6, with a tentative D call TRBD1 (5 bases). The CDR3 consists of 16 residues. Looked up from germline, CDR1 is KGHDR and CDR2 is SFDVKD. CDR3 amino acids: CATSPRAHSGAKVLTF. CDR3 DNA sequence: TGTGCCACCAGTCCCCGGGCCCACTCTGGGGCCAAGGTCCTGACTTTC.

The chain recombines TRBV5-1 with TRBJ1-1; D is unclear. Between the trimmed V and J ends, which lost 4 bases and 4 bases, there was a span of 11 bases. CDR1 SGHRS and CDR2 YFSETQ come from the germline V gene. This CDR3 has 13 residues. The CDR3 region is CASSDSETTEAFF. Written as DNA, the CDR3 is TGCGCCAGCAGCGATTCAGAGACCACTGAAGCTTTCTTT. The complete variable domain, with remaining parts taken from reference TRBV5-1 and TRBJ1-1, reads KAGVTQTPRYLIKTRGQQVTLSCSPISGHRSVSWYQQTPGQGLQFLFEYFSETQRNKGNFPGRFSGRQFSNSRSEMNVSTLELGDSALYLCASSDSETTEAFFGQGTRLTVV.

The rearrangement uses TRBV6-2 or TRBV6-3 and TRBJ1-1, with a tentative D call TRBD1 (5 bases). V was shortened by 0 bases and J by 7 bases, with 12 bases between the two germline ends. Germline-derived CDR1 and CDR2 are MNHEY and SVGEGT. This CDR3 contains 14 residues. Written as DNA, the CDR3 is TGTGCCAGCAGTTACTCTTGGGGCAGTCGTGAAGCTTTCTTT. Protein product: CASSYSWGSREAFF.

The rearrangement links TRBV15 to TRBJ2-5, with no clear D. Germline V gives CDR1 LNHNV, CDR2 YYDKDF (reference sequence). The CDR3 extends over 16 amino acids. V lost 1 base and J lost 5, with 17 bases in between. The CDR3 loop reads CATSRGNGPQPETQYF. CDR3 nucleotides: TGTGCCACCAGCAGAGGAAACGGACCCCAGCCGGAGACCCAGTACTTC.

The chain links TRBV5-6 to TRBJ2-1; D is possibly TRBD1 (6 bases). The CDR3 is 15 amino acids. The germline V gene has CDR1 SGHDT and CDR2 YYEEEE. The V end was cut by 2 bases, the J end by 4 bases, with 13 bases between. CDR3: CASSFWTELYNEQFF. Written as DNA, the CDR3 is TGTGCCAGCAGCTTTTGGACAGAGCTTTACAATGAGCAGTTCTTC.

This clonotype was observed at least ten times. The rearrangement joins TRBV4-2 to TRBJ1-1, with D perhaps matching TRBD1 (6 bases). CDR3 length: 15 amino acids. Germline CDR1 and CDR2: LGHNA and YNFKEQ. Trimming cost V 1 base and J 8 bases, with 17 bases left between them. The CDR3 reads CASSQGISDSQEAFF. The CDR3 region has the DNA TGTGCCAGCAGCCAAGGGATATCGGACAGCCAAGAAGCTTTCTTT.

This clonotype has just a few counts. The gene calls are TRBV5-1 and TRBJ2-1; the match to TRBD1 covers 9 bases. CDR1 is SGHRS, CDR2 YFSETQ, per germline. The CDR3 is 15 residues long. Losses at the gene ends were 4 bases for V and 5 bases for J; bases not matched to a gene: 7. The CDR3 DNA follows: TGCGCCAGCAGCCCGGGACAGGGCGCCGACAATGAGCAGTTCTTC. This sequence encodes CASSPGQGADNEQFF.

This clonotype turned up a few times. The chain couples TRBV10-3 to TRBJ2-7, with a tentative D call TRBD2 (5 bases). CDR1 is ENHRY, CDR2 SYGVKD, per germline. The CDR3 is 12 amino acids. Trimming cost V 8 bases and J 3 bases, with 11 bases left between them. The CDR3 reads CAISASNYEQYF. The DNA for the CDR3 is TGTGCCATCTCGGCTAGCAACTACGAGCAGTACTTC.